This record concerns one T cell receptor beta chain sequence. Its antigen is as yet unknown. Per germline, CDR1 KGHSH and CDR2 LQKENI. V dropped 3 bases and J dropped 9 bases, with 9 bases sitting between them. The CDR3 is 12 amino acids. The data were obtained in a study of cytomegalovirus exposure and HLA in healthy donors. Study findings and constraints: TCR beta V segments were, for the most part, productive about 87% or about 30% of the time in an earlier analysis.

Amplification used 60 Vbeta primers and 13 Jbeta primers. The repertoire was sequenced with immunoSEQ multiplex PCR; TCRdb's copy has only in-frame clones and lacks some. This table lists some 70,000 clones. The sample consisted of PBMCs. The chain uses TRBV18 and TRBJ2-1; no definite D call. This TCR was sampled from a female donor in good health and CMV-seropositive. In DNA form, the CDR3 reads TGTGCCAGCTCACCGATTAGTAGTGAGCAGTTCTTC. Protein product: CASSPISSEQFF. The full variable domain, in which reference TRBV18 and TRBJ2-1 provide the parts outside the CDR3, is NAGVMQNPRHLVRRRGQEARLRCSPMKGHSHVYWYRQLPEEGLKFMVYLQKENIIDESGMPKERFSAEFPKEGPSILRIQQVVRGDSAAYFCASSPISSEQFFGPGTRLTVL.